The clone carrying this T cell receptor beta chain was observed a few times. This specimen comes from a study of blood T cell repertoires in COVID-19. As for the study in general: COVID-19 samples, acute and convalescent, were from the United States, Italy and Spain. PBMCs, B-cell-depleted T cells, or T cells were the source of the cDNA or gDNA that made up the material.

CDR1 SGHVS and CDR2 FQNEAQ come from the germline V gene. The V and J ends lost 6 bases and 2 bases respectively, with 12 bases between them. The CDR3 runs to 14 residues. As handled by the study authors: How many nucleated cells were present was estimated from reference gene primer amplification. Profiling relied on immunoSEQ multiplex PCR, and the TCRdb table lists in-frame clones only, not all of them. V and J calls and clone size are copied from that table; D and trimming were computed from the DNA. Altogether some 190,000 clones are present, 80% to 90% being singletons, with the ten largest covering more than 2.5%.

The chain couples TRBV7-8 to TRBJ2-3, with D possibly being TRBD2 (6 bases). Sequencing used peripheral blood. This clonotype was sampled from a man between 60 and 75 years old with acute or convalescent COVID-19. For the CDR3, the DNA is TGTGCCAGCAGGAAGGGAGGATTCACAGATACGCAGTATTTT. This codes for CASRKGGFTDTQYF. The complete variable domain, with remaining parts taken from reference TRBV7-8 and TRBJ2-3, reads GAGVSQSPRYKVAKRGQDVALRCDPISGHVSLFWYQQALGQGPEFLTYFQNEAQLDKSGLPSDRFFAERPEGSVSTLKIQRTQQEDSAVYLCASRKGGFTDTQYFGPGTRLTVL.